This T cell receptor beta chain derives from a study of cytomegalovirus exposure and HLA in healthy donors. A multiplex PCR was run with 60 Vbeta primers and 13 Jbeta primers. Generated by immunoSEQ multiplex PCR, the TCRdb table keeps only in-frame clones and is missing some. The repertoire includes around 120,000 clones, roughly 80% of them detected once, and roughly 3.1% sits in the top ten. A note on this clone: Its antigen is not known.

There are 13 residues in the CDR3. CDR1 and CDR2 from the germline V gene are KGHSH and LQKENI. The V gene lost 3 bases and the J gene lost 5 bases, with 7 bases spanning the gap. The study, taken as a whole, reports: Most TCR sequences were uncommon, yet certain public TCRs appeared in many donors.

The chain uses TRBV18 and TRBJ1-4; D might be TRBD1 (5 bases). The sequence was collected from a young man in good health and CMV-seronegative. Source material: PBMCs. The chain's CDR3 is CASSPDRNEKLFF. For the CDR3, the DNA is TGTGCCAGCTCACCTGACAGAAATGAAAAACTGTTTTTT.